Presented here are 30 T cell receptor beta chains from one specimen sequenced in a study of T cells in localized non-small cell lung cancer. Only in-frame clones appear in the TCRdb table, and some are missing; sequencing was by immunoSEQ multiplex PCR. The sample yields 50,000 or so clones, over 70% seen once. Specimen: PBMCs, collected before any cancer treatment. The receptors were gathered from a woman aged 40-69 years with stage II lung adenocarcinoma.

The gene calls are TRBV2 and TRBJ1-4, with 10 bases identical to TRBD1. The CDR3 length is 14 residues. The germline V gene has CDR1 SNHLY and CDR2 FYNNEI. Trimming removed 6 bases from V and 8 bases from J; junction bases left unmatched: 6. CDR3 DNA: TGTGCCAGCAGGTTGACAGGGGGCGGCGAAAAACTGTTTTTT. Encoded protein: CASRLTGGGEKLFF.

This sequence joins TRBV11-3 and TRBJ2-3, with D possibly being TRBD1 or TRBD2 (5 bases each). Trimming left V 4 bases short and J 2 bases short, with 16 bases between. The germline V gene encodes CDR1 SGHNT and CDR2 YENEEA. The CDR3 sequence is 16 residues long. In nucleotides, the CDR3 is TGTGCCAGCAGCTCGGGGCGCAAAGGGGACACAGATACGCAGTATTTT. Translating gives CASSSGRKGDTDTQYF.

This chain links TRBV11-2 with TRBJ1-2, with a tentative D call TRBD1 (5 bases). The CDR3 spans 16 residues. Between the trimmed V and J ends, which lost 1 base and 0 bases, there was a span of 12 bases. The germline V gene has CDR1 SGHAT and CDR2 FQNNGV. In nucleotides, the CDR3 is TGTGCCAGCAGCTTAGTAGGGGCAGGTGCTAACTATGGCTACACCTTC. Translated: CASSLVGAGANYGYTF.

V usage is TRBV2 and J usage is TRBJ1-4; no clear D. V lost 5 bases, J lost 0 bases, and 13 bases lay in between. Germline CDR1 and CDR2: SNHLY and FYNNEI. The CDR3 is made up of 16 amino acids. The CDR3 nucleotides read TGTGCCAGCAGTCGGGGTGGTTTTGCAACTAATGAAAAACTGTTTTTT. Encoded protein: CASSRGGFATNEKLFF.

The genes are TRBV9 and TRBJ2-3; 11 nucleotides agree with TRBD2. The germline V gene has CDR1 SGDLS and CDR2 YYNGEE. The J segment lost 2 bases and the V segment lost 5 bases, leaving 4 bases of the junction unmatched. The CDR3 length is 15 residues. CDR3 DNA sequence: TGTGCCAGCAGTCTAGCGGGGGGTAACACAGATACGCAGTATTTT. Residues: CASSLAGGNTDTQYF.

Regarding this clone: Just one base apart from a much larger clone, this may be a read error. Other DNA sequences of this sample code for an identical CDR3. The chain couples TRBV30 to TRBJ2-2; perhaps D is TRBD1 or TRBD2 (6 bases each). The CDR3 has 15 residues. In germline, CDR1 is GTSNPN, CDR2 SVGIG (reference sequence). DNA of the CDR3: TGTGCTTGGAGTGTCGCTAACAGGGAGGTCGGGGAGCTGTTTTTT. Translated, it gives CAWSVANREVGELFF.

The chain carries TRBV4-1 and TRBJ1-2; no firm D call. Germline V gene sequence: CDR1 MGHRA, CDR2 YSYEKL. V lost 4 bases to trimming and J lost 3 bases, with 15 bases between them. This CDR3 spans 15 amino acids. This CDR3 reads CASSRTGSQDYGYTF. The CDR3, as DNA: TGCGCCAGCAGCCGCACGGGCAGTCAGGACTATGGCTACACCTTC.

J is TRBJ1-1 and V is TRBV5-6; D is ambiguous. From germline, CDR1 is SGHDT and CDR2 YYEEEE. This CDR3 region has 13 residues. V lost 1 base and J lost 0, with 4 bases in between. Here the CDR3 DNA reads TGTGCCAGCAGCTTGAGGATGAACACTGAAGCTTTCTTT. Translating it yields CASSLRMNTEAFF.

CDR3 nucleotides: TGTGCCAGCAGCTTGGCGTTTAGCACAGATACGCAGTATTTT. Amino acids: CASSLAFSTDTQYF. The gene calls are TRBV7-9 and TRBJ2-3; D unclear. Germline-derived CDR1 and CDR2 are SEHNR and FQNEAQ (reference sequence). This CDR3 is 14 amino acids long. Trimming left V 3 bases short and J 0 bases short, with 7 bases between.

The gene calls are TRBV9 and TRBJ1-1; perhaps TRBD1 as D (5 bases). The CDR3 contains 15 residues. From germline, CDR1 is SGDLS and CDR2 YYNGEE. V was cut by 4 bases and J by 3 bases, with 16 bases left in between. The CDR3 DNA reads as TGTGCCAGCAGCCCCGGGGGAAGCCGGGACACTGAAGCTTTCTTT. This sequence encodes CASSPGGSRDTEAFF.

This clone was seen once. The chain recombines TRBV4-2 with TRBJ2-1; 10 positions agree with TRBD1. The CDR3 covers 17 residues. Germline V lookup: CDR1 LGHNA, CDR2 YNFKEQ. With 0 bases clipped from V and 4 bases from J, the junction kept 6 bases outside the gene matches. As DNA, the CDR3 is TGTGCCAGCAGCCAAGATCCCCCGGGACAGGGGTACAATGAGCAGTTCTTC. Its protein product is CASSQDPPGQGYNEQFF.

The chain combines TRBV6-5 with TRBJ2-2; the D gene is possibly TRBD2 (7 bases). The V end was cut by 4 bases, the J end by 6 bases, with 9 bases between. The CDR3 consists of 13 residues. Germline V gene data show CDR1 as MNHEY and CDR2 as SVGAGI. For the CDR3, the DNA is TGTGCCAGCAGTTCGGGGGGCCCCGGGGAGCTGTTTTTT. Protein product: CASSSGGPGELFF.

The chain recombines TRBV28 with TRBJ1-2, with D hard to call. The V end was cut by 10 bases, the J end by 0 bases, with 12 bases between. CDR1 and CDR2 from the germline V gene are MDHEN and SYDVKM. CDR3 length: 13 amino acids. The CDR3 reads CAIRHPTNYGYTF. Here the CDR3 DNA reads TGTGCCATTCGCCATCCAACTAACTATGGCTACACCTTC.

The chain joins TRBV23-1 to TRBJ1-2, with 8 bases lining up with TRBD1. TRBV23-1 falls under the ORF class, with uncertain function. There are 17 residues in the CDR3. V shed 0 bases and J 4 bases; nucleotides not matched to a gene: 10. CDR3: CASSQSGQATESYGYTF. The CDR3, as DNA: TGCGCCAGCAGTCAATCGGGACAGGCTACGGAGAGCTATGGCTACACCTTC.

V usage is TRBV6-5 and J usage is TRBJ1-3; D gene unclear. V lost 0 bases to trimming and J lost 5 bases, with 14 bases between them. CDR1 and CDR2 from the germline V gene are MNHEY and SVGAGI. This CDR3 contains 16 residues. The CDR3 nucleotides are TGTGCCAGCAGTTACTCTGGGCCCCGCGGGAGAAACACCATATATTTT. The encoded protein is CASSYSGPRGRNTIYF.

The J gene is TRBJ1-2, the V gene TRBV6-5; D perhaps matches TRBD1 (6 bases). The CDR3 covers 13 residues. Germline V gives CDR1 MNHEY, CDR2 SVGAGI. Trimming left V 5 bases short and J 4 bases short, with 11 bases between. The CDR3 nucleotides read TGTGCCAGCAGTGAACAGGGAGGCTATGGCTACACCTTC. This encodes CASSEQGGYGYTF.

The rearrangement uses TRBV5-1 and TRBJ2-7; 11 positions match TRBD2. Germline V gene lookup returns CDR1 SGHRS and CDR2 YFSETQ. The CDR3 is made up of 16 amino acids. Germline trimming cut 4 bases from V and 2 bases from J; bases unmatched to any gene: 8. This CDR3 is CASSHDSGGAPYEQYF. Written as DNA, the CDR3 is TGCGCCAGCAGCCACGATAGCGGGGGGGCCCCCTACGAGCAGTACTTC.

The chain joins TRBV4-2 to TRBJ2-1; D is undetermined. Germline CDR1 and CDR2: LGHNA and YNFKEQ. V lost 5 bases and J 5 bases, leaving 10 bases between the germline ends. The length of the CDR3 is 13 residues. CDR3 sequence reads: CASSSRPNNEQFF. CDR3 nucleotides: TGTGCCAGCAGCTCTCGACCCAACAATGAGCAGTTCTTC.

This chain links TRBV7-2 with TRBJ1-2; no reliable D call. CDR1 is SGHTA and CDR2 is FQGNSA in the germline V gene. Deletions cut 1 base from V and 4 bases from J, with 7 bases between. CDR3 length: 13 residues. The CDR3 is CASSLDSSYGYTF. The CDR3 DNA reads TGTGCCAGCAGCTTAGACAGCTCCTATGGCTACACCTTC.

V is TRBV7-2 and J is TRBJ1-1; D remains ambiguous. The V end lost 4 bases, the J end lost 3 bases, and 6 bases lay between the germline ends. Germline V gene data show CDR1 as SGHTA and CDR2 as FQGNSA. The CDR3 runs 12 residues. CDR3 in amino acids: CASSWMDTEAFF. The CDR3, as DNA: TGTGCCAGCAGCTGGATGGACACTGAAGCTTTCTTT.

The sample holds one count of this clone. This chain uses TRBV7-8 with TRBJ1-1, with 8 nucleotides matching TRBD1. This CDR3 comprises 14 residues. Per the germline V gene, CDR1 is SGHVS and CDR2 is FQNEAQ. The trim removed 6 bases at V and 5 bases at J, leaving 8 bases unmatched. This CDR3 is CASSSGQAYTEAFF. In DNA form, the CDR3 reads TGTGCCAGCAGTTCGGGACAGGCTTATACTGAAGCTTTCTTT.

This clone was detected only a few times. The rearrangement uses TRBV7-2 and TRBJ1-6; the match to TRBD1 covers 9 bases. The CDR3 totals 14 residues. Losses at the gene ends were 3 bases for V and 9 bases for J; bases not matched to a gene: 3. CDR1 SGHTA and CDR2 FQGNSA come from the germline V gene. In nucleotides, the CDR3 is TGTGCCAGCAGCTTGGGACAGGGTGGTTCACCCCTCCACTTT. It is translated as CASSLGQGGSPLHF.

This clone came up once. The V call is TRBV28, the J call TRBJ2-5; 7 nucleotides align to TRBD2. The CDR3 consists of 14 residues. The J segment lost 5 bases and the V segment lost 3 bases, leaving 6 bases of the junction unmatched. CDR1 and CDR2 (germline): MDHEN, SYDVKM. The CDR3: CASSLLRGGETQYF. The CDR3 DNA follows: TGTGCCAGCAGTTTGTTGAGGGGAGGGGAGACCCAGTACTTC.

This clone was detected a few times. The rearrangement links TRBV2 to TRBJ1-3, with D uncertain. V lost 6 bases and J lost 2, with 14 bases in between. The CDR3 is made up of 15 amino acids. The germline V gene encodes CDR1 SNHLY and CDR2 FYNNEI. The CDR3 is CASSLGGMAGNTIYF. Here the CDR3 DNA reads TGTGCCAGCAGCTTAGGAGGGATGGCTGGAAACACCATATATTTT. Full variable domain (outside the CDR3, taken from reference TRBV2 and TRBJ1-3): EPEVTQTPSHQVTQMGQEVILRCVPISNHLYFYWYRQILGQKVEFLVSFYNNEISEKSEIFDDQFSVERPDGSNFTLKIRSTKLEDSAMYFCASSLGGMAGNTIYFGEGSWLTVV.

CDR3 sequence (DNA): TGTGCCAGCAGTTACGGCCCGAACACTGAAGCTTTCTTT. Amino acid sequence: CASSYGPNTEAFF. The gene calls are TRBV6-6 and TRBJ1-1; the D is unclear. The V and J ends lost 2 bases and 1 base respectively, with 5 bases between them. Germline V gene sequence: CDR1 MNHNY, CDR2 SVGAGI (reference sequence). The CDR3 covers 13 residues.

This chain uses TRBV13 with TRBJ1-5; D not certain. V lost 5 bases and J lost 5, with 10 bases in between. The CDR3 extends over 13 amino acids. Per germline, CDR1 PRHDT and CDR2 FYEKMQ (reference sequence). DNA for the CDR3: TGTGCCAGCAGCGCCGGGTACTATCAGCCCCAGCATTTT. This translates into CASSAGYYQPQHF.

About this clone itself: Germline is not matched at one junction end, which may reflect a read error. The chain carries TRBV12-5 and TRBJ2-5; D possibly corresponds to TRBD1 (5 bases). CDR3 size: 15 residues. In germline, CDR1 is LGHNT, CDR2 FRNRAP. The CDR3 is CASGLGLGQQETQYF. The DNA for the CDR3 is TGTGCTAGTGGCTTGGGTCTGGGGCAGCAAGAGACCCAGTACTTC.

The chain employs TRBV19 and TRBJ1-5; D is uncertain. V gave up 3 bases and J gave up 5 bases, with 17 bases separating them. This CDR3 is 16 amino acids long. From germline, CDR1 is LNHDA and CDR2 SQIVND (reference sequence). CDR3 residues: CASSMTIQYDDQPQHF. CDR3 DNA: TGTGCCAGTAGTATGACGATTCAATATGATGATCAGCCCCAGCATTTT.

The gene calls are TRBV6-6 and TRBJ1-4, with TRBD1 matching 10 bases. V was pared by 2 bases and J by 8 bases, with 8 bases of the junction left unmatched. CDR3 length equals 16 residues. From germline, CDR1 is MNHNY and CDR2 SVGAGI (reference sequence). As DNA, the CDR3 is TGTGCCAGCAGTTACCCCGTCGGGGACAGGGGCGAAAAACTGTTTTTT. The encoded protein is CASSYPVGDRGEKLFF.

V and J are TRBV5-5 and TRBJ2-3; D might be TRBD2 (5 bases). Germline CDR1 reads SGHKS; CDR2 reads YYEKEE (reference sequence). Trimming removed 6 bases from V and 3 bases from J, with 11 bases in between. The length of the CDR3 is 13 residues. The CDR3 bases are TGTGCCAGCACCCTCGGGGAGACAGATACGCAGTATTTT. Protein: CASTLGETDTQYF.